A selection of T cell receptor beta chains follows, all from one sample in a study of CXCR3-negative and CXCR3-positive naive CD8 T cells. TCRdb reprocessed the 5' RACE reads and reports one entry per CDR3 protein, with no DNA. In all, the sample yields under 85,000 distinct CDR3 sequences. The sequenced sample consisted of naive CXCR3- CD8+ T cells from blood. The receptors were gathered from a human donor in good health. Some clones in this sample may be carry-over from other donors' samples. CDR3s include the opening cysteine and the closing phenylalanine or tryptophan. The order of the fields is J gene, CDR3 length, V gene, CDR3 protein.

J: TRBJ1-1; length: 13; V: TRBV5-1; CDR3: CASSRTGNTEAFF
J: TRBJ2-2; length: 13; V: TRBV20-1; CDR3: CSATSGPTWELFF
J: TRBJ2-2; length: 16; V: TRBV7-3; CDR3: CASSTRQGANTGELFF
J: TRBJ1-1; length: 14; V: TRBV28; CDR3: CASSLVYPGAEAFF
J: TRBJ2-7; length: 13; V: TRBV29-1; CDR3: CSVVMAGGYEQYF
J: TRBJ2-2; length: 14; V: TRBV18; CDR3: CASSPSRDGGELFF
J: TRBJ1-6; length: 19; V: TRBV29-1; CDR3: CSVRGQAFCVGSYNSPLHF
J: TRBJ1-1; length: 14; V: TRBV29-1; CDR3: CSVEGGQGGTEAFF
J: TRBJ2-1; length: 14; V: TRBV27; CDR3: CASSLSIGTTEQFF
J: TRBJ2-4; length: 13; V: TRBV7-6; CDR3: CASSLGYSNIQYF
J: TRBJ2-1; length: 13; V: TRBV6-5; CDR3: CASSSSGYNEQFF
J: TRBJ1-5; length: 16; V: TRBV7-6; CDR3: CASSLGTGSDNQPQHF
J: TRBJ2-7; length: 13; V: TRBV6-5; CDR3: CASSYRGVYEQYF
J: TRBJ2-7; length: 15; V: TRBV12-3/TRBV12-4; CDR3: CASTTGLASSYEQYF
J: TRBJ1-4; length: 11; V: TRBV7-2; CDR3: CASSYSEKLFF
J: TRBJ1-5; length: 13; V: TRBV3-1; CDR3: CASSQDPGQPQHF
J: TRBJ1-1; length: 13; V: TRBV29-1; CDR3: CSVPGQGAAEAFF
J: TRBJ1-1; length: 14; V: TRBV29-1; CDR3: CSVWGQGLNTEAFF
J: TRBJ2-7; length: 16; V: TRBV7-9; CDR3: CASSLLSGRGSYEQYF
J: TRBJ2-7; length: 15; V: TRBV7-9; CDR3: CASSSEGKAGYEQYF
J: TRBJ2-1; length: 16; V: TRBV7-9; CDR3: CASSSLTGETYNEQFF
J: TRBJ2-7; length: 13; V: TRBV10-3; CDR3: CAISEGQTYEQYF
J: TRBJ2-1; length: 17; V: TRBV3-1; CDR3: CASSQVLAVRGYNEQFF
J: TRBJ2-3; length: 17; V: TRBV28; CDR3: CASSPSRLVGRSDTQYF
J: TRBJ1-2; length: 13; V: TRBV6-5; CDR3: CASSTMRTDGYTF
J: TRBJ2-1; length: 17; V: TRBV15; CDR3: CATSRVMGVQRGNEQFF
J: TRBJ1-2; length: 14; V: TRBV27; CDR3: CASSATGQTYGYTF
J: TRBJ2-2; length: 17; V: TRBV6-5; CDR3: CASRPNSGGLNTGELFF
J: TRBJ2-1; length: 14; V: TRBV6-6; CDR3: CASSYRGGINEQFF
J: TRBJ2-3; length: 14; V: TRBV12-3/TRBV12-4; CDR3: CASSPPDSSDTQYF
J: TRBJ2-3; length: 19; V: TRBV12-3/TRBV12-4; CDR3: CASSHPLPTGTGSADTQYF
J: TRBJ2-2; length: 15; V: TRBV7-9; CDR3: CASSPQGASPGELFF
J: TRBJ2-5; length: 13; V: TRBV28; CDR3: CASSPHSVETQYF
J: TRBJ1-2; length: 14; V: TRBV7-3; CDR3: CASSLGPRPYGYTF
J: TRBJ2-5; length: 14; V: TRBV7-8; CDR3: CASSPPGLAETQYF
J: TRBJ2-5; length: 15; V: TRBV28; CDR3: CASSLLLAGAETQYF
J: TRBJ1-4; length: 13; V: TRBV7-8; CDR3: CASSFWRNEKLFF
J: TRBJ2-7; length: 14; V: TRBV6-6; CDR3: CASSYSPDSYEQYF
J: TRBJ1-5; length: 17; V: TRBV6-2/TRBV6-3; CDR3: CASSQNFGQATDQPQHF
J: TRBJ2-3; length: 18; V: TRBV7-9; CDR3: CASSPFFGAETSTDTQYF
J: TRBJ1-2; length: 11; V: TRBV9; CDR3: CASSTGYGYTF
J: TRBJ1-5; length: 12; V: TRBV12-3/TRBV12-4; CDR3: CASSLGGRQRHF
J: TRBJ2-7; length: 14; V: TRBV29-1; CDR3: CSVEDRGEGYEQYF
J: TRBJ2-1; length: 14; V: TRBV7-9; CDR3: CASSSPGGVGEQFF
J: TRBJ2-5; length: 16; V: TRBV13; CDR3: CASSPRTSGGQETQYF
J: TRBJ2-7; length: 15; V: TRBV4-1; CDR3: CASSQIPDRDYEQYF
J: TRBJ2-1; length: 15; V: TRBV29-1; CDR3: CSVEGLESSYNEQFF
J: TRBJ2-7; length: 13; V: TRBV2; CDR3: CASILDRGYEQYF
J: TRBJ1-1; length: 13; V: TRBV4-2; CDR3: CASSQDSYTEAFF
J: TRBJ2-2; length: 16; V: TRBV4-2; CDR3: CASSQDLRSITGELFF
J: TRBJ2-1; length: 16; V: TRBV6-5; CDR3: CASSRGEIPNSHEQFF
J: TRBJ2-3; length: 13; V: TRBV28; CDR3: CASSLLAGDTQYF
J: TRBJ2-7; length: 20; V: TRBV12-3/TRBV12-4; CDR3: CASSFLGGRNEYKMAYEQYF
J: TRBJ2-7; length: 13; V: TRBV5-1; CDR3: CASSWDSQYEQYF
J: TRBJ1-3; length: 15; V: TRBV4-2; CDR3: CASSQEAYSGNTIYF